The 25 T cell receptor beta chains in this list originate from one sample, sequenced in a study of blood T cell repertoires in COVID-19 (dated by TCRdb to the early 2020s). The library was obtained by the immunoSEQ multiplex PCR assay. The source is immuneACCESS, and TCRdb retained only in-frame sequences with V and J called. Part of the clones is not carried over; for the studies checked, unresolved V genes explain less than half of this, and the remainder is unexplained. The sample table shows roughly 200,000 clones, and 70% to 90% are seen once. The top ten clones comprise roughly 3% of the sample. What was sequenced was peripheral blood. The receptors here all came from a man aged 60-69 years with acute or convalescent COVID-19.

The chain recombines TRBV7-6 with TRBJ2-3; D possibly corresponds to TRBD1 (7 bases). V was clipped by 2 bases and J by 4 bases, with 10 bases between them. The CDR3 consists of 14 residues. Germline CDR1 SGHVS, CDR2 FNYEAQ. The CDR3 region has the DNA TGTGCCAGCAGCTTAAGCAGGGGGGCAGATACGCAGTATTTT. Its translation: CASSLSRGADTQYF.

Only one count was recorded for this clone. The V call is TRBV6-5, the J call TRBJ2-2; D is perhaps TRBD1 (5 bases). With 6 bases removed from V and 1 base from J, the gap between germline ends came to 12 bases. Germline assignment: CDR1 MNHEY and CDR2 SVGAGI. The CDR3 is 15 residues long. The CDR3 is CASRRQPMNTGELFF. CDR3 nucleotide sequence: TGTGCCAGCAGGAGACAGCCAATGAACACCGGGGAGCTGTTTTTT.

The rearrangement links TRBV7-8 to TRBJ2-6; D perhaps matches TRBD1 (6 bases). The germline V gene encodes CDR1 SGHVS and CDR2 FQNEAQ. Trimming took 3 bases from V and 4 from J, leaving 10 bases between them. CDR3 length: 15 amino acids. The CDR3 loop reads CASSFTGFGANVLTF. Written as DNA, the CDR3 is TGTGCCAGCAGCTTCACAGGGTTCGGGGCCAACGTCCTGACTTTC.

The rearrangement links TRBV11-2 to TRBJ1-1; no clear D. The CDR3 has 15 amino acids. Germline loops: CDR1 SGHAT, CDR2 FQNNGV. Trimming pared 6 bases from V and 0 bases from J, leaving 14 bases between. CDR3 region: CASSYDRLVNTEAFF. The CDR3 DNA reads TGTGCCAGCAGTTACGACCGGCTAGTGAACACTGAAGCTTTCTTT.

This clone appeared once. This chain links TRBV28 with TRBJ1-2; no reliable D call. Per germline, CDR1 MDHEN and CDR2 SYDVKM. Between the trimmed V and J ends, which lost 7 bases and 8 bases, there was a span of 14 bases. This CDR3 is 12 amino acids long. The DNA for the CDR3 is TGTGCCAGCACCCAAAGTCCGAGGGGCTACACCTTC. The encoded protein is CASTQSPRGYTF.

This sequence joins TRBV30 and TRBJ2-7; TRBD2 is a possible D gene (7 bases). The CDR3 contains 13 residues. Trimming shortened V by 4 bases and J by 5 bases, and 15 bases separated the two germline ends. CDR1 and CDR2 (germline): GTSNPN, SVGIG (reference sequence). As DNA, the CDR3 is TGTGCCTGGAACTCCGGGGGGCTCAACGAGCAGTACTTC. Translated: CAWNSGGLNEQYF.

This clone was seen only once. V gene TRBV7-2 combines with J gene TRBJ1-1; possible D gene TRBD1, 5 bases. V lost 4 bases and J lost 4, with 16 bases in between. The CDR3 covers 15 residues. Germline CDR1 SGHTA, CDR2 FQGNSA. The CDR3 DNA reads as TGTGCCAGCAGCTCCCAGGGATTTCCAGGCACTGAAGCTTTCTTT. Its translation is CASSSQGFPGTEAFF.

The chain links TRBV19 to TRBJ1-1, with TRBD1 identical over 8 bases. The V and J ends lost 8 bases and 5 bases, in that order; junction bases with no gene match: 10. This CDR3 region has 14 residues. Germline-derived CDR1 and CDR2 are LNHDA and SQIVND (reference sequence). CDR3 region: CASGRQGAGTEAFF. CDR3 sequence (DNA): TGTGCCAGTGGAAGGCAGGGGGCTGGGACTGAAGCTTTCTTT.

The chain has TRBV5-1 and TRBJ2-3; 7 bases are shared with TRBD2. With 6 bases clipped from V and 0 bases from J, the junction kept 4 bases outside the gene matches. This CDR3 is built from 14 residues. Germline values: CDR1 SGHRS, CDR2 YFSETQ. Here the CDR3 DNA reads TGCGCCAGCACTAGCGGCTCTAGCACAGATACGCAGTATTTT. Translating gives CASTSGSSTDTQYF.

The J gene is TRBJ2-2, the V gene TRBV10-3; maybe TRBD1 (6 bases). The V gene lost 3 bases and the J gene lost 2 bases, with 7 bases spanning the gap. The CDR3 has 14 amino acids. Per germline, CDR1 ENHRY and CDR2 SYGVKD. The CDR3 DNA sequence: TGTGCCATCAGTGACAGGGGAAACACCGGGGAGCTGTTTTTT. It specifies CAISDRGNTGELFF.

J is TRBJ1-5 and V is TRBV20-1, with 10 bases aligning to TRBD1. The germline gives CDR1 DFQATT, CDR2 SNEGSKA (reference sequence). The CDR3 totals 16 residues. After removal of 3 bases from V and 4 bases from J, the junction contained 9 bases not matched to a gene. The CDR3 reads CSASDPTGGMNQPQHF. CDR3 DNA sequence: TGCAGTGCTAGTGACCCGACAGGGGGCATGAATCAGCCCCAGCATTTT.

J is TRBJ1-5 and V is TRBV10-3, with D perhaps TRBD1 (5 bases). CDR1 is ENHRY and CDR2 is SYGVKD in the germline V gene. This CDR3 has 14 amino acids. V was shortened by 1 base and J by 5 bases, with 9 bases between the two germline ends. CDR3 sequence reads: CAISEWGLDQPQHF. The CDR3 nucleotides are TGTGCCATCAGTGAGTGGGGCCTAGATCAGCCCCAGCATTTT.

The chain employs TRBV3-1 (or the pseudogene TRBV3-2) and TRBJ2-7, with D perhaps TRBD2 (5 bases). Trimming shortened V by 5 bases and J by 3 bases, and 14 bases separated the two germline ends. The length of the CDR3 is 14 residues. Germline V CDR1 and CDR2: LGHDT, YNNKEL (reference sequence). The CDR3, as DNA: TGTGCCAGCAGCAAGCGGTTGGGCGACTACGAGCAGTACTTC. This translates into CASSKRLGDYEQYF.

This chain links TRBV19 with TRBJ2-7, with TRBD1 matching over 9 bases. Germline V lookup: CDR1 LNHDA, CDR2 SQIVND (reference sequence). CDR3 length equals 14 residues. J was trimmed by 2 bases and V by 5 bases; bases with no gene match: 4. The CDR3 nucleotides read TGTGCCAGTAGTGGGGGACAGGGAACCTACGAGCAGTACTTC. It codes for CASSGGQGTYEQYF.

The rearrangement joins TRBV7-9 to TRBJ1-1, with D possibly matching TRBD1 (6 bases). The CDR3 spans 15 residues. From germline, CDR1 is SEHNR and CDR2 FQNEAQ (reference sequence). With 5 bases removed from V and 0 bases from J, the gap between germline ends came to 13 bases. CDR3 bases: TGTGCCAGCAGCCCCCGGGACACCTTGAACACTGAAGCTTTCTTT. Protein: CASSPRDTLNTEAFF.

The J gene is TRBJ1-5, the V gene TRBV5-5; D uncertain. Germline CDR1 SGHKS, CDR2 YYEKEE (reference sequence). The germline V and J ends were trimmed by 4 bases and 4 bases, with 6 bases remaining between them. This CDR3 is 12 amino acids long. In DNA form, the CDR3 reads TGTGCCAGCAGCCTACTAAATCAGCCCCAGCATTTT. It encodes CASSLLNQPQHF.

This clone was seen just once. CDR3 residues: CASRSGTGELFF. The DNA for the CDR3 is TGTGCCAGCCGTTCGGGAACCGGGGAGCTGTTTTTT. This sequence joins TRBV6-5 and TRBJ2-2; possible D gene TRBD2, 5 bases. The germline gives CDR1 MNHEY, CDR2 SVGAGI. Trimming stripped 8 bases from V and 5 bases from J, with 9 bases between. This CDR3 contains 12 residues.

V and J are TRBV7-6 and TRBJ2-6; TRBD1 agrees at 7 bases. V was clipped by 5 bases and J by 0 bases; unmatched bases: 10. The CDR3 is made up of 18 amino acids. Per the germline V gene, CDR1 is SGHVS and CDR2 is FNYEAQ. CDR3 sequence reads: CASSPRQGQSSGANVLTF. Written as DNA, the CDR3 is TGTGCCAGCAGCCCCCGACAGGGACAGAGCTCTGGGGCCAACGTCCTGACTTTC.

This chain links TRBV6-5 with TRBJ1-2; 7 nucleotides agree with TRBD1. The CDR3 covers 11 residues. V was pared by 6 bases and J by 8 bases, with 3 bases of the junction left unmatched. Germline V gene sequence: CDR1 MNHEY, CDR2 SVGAGI. DNA for the CDR3: TGTGCCAGCAGAACAGGGGTCGGCTACACCTTC. The encoded protein is CASRTGVGYTF.

Comment on this clone: Other DNA sequences in this specimen translate into the identical CDR3. The chain employs TRBV29-1 and TRBJ1-1; D gene unclear. Per the germline V gene, CDR1 is SQVTM and CDR2 is ANQGSEA. V lost 7 bases and J 1 base, leaving 10 bases between the germline ends. This CDR3 is 12 amino acids long. As DNA, the CDR3 is TGCAGCGCAGCCGGCGGGAACACTGAAGCTTTCTTT. Translation: CSAAGGNTEAFF.

The chain links TRBV19 to TRBJ2-1; TRBD2 is a possible D gene (6 bases). The ends were cut back, 5 bases at V and 2 bases at J, with 10 bases in the middle. CDR3 size: 14 residues. CDR1 LNHDA and CDR2 SQIVND come from the germline V gene (reference sequence). The CDR3 here is CASSAGTPYNEQFF. The DNA for the CDR3 is TGTGCCAGTAGTGCCGGGACTCCCTACAATGAGCAGTTCTTC.

This chain links TRBV5-8 with TRBJ2-3; the match to TRBD2 covers 10 bases. Germline CDR1 and CDR2: SGHTS and YDEGEE. Trimming cost V 4 bases and J 1 base; bases outside gene matches: 3. The CDR3 totals 15 residues. CDR3 region: CASSLAGVGTDTQYF. CDR3 bases: TGTGCCAGCAGCCTAGCGGGGGTGGGCACAGATACGCAGTATTTT.

This chain joins TRBV21-1 and TRBJ2-5; the table assigns TRBD1, which was not confirmed against the DNA. TRBV21-1 represents a pseudogene. The CDR3 is 14 residues long. This CDR3 reads CASSKRTGGETQYF. As DNA, the CDR3 is TGTGCCAGCAGCAAACGGACAGGGGGAGAGACCCAGTACTTC.

The V call is TRBV18, the J call TRBJ1-2; D remains unclear. Trimming shortened V by 3 bases and J by 8 bases, and 7 bases separated the two germline ends. In germline, CDR1 is KGHSH, CDR2 LQKENI. The CDR3 runs 11 residues. CDR3 residues: CASSPGEGYTF. The CDR3 coding sequence is TGTGCCAGCTCACCCGGTGAAGGCTACACCTTC.

The CDR3 loop is CASTKDQGNEKLFF. The CDR3 DNA is TGTGCCAGCACCAAGGACCAGGGTAATGAAAAACTGTTTTTT. The chain joins TRBV2 to TRBJ1-4; possible D gene TRBD1, 5 bases. The germline gives CDR1 SNHLY, CDR2 FYNNEI. V lost 7 bases and J lost 4, with 13 bases in between. CDR3 length: 14 residues.